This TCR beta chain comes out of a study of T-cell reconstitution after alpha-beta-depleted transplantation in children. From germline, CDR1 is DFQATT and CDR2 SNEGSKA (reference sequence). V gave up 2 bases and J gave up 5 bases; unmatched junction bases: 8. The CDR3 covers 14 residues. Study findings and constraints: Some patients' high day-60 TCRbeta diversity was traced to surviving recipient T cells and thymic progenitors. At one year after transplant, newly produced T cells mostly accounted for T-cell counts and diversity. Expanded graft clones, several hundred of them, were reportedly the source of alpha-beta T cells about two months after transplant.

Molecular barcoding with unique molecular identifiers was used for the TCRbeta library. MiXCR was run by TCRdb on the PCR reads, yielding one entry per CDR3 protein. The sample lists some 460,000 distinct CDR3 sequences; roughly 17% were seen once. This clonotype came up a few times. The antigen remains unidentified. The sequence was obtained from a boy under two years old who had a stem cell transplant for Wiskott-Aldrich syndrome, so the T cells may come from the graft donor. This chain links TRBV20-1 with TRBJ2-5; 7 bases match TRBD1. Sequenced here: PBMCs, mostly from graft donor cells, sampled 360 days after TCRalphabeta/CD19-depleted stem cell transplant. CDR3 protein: CSARRLQGKETQYF. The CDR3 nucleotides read TGCAGTGCTAGACGCTTACAGGGGAAGGAGACCCAGTACTTC.